This T cell receptor (beta chain) was observed in a study of OX40 agonist ivuxolimab in advanced cancers. Broader study findings: Antigen specificity was not determined for the expanded peripheral T cells.

The repertoire was sequenced with immunoSEQ multiplex PCR; TCRdb's copy has only in-frame clones and lacks some. The sample has roughly 70,000 clones; roughly 84% are singletons. Concerning this clone itself: Its target is not known.

The CDR3 is 13 residues long. Germline V gene lookup returns CDR1 SGHDN and CDR2 FVKESK. V was pared by 1 base and J by 2 bases, with 4 bases between. The chain is built from TRBV14 and TRBJ2-3, with D hard to call. This material consisted of CD4+ or CD8+ T cells sorted from blood, taken in a trial of the OX40 agonist ivuxolimab. The TCR was taken from an adult with an advanced solid tumor such as melanoma, head and neck, liver or kidney cancer. In DNA, the CDR3 is TGTGCCAGCAGCCAAGTATTCACAGATACGCAGTATTTT. Protein: CASSQVFTDTQYF.